These T cell receptor beta chains were read from a single sample in a study of blood T cells in healthy people across ages. One entry per CDR3 protein results from TCRdb running MiXCR on the 5' RACE reads. This sample has some 1.6 million distinct CDR3 sequences, with almost 35% found just once. Sequenced material: blood. The receptors here all came from a woman in her twenties or thirties in good health. Both conserved end residues are part of each CDR3. Fields, in order: CDR3 protein, CDR3 DNA, clone size, CDR3 length, V gene, J gene, D gene. The D gene is left open where the match is weak. Not every row has a clone size; where given, it reads once, few, many or a size class.

CASSQMGETQYF	TGTGCCAGCAGCCAAATGGGAGAGACCCAGTACTTC	few	12	TRBV7-9	TRBJ2-5	-
CASSQVIIETQYF	TGCGCCAGCAGCCAAGTCATTATAGAGACCCAGTACTTC	many	13	TRBV4-1	TRBJ2-5	-
CASSQPLWGSGTNYGYTF	TGCGCCAGCAGCCAACCCCTTTGGGGGTCCGGAACGAACTATGGCTACACCTTC	many	18	TRBV4-1	TRBJ1-2	-
CSAMGQGETKNIQYF	TGCAGTGCTATGGGACAGGGGGAGACCAAAAACATTCAGTACTTC	-	15	TRBV20-1	TRBJ2-4	TRBD1
CASSQERRTGSSYEQYF	TGTGCCAGCAGCCAAGAGAGAAGAACAGGGTCCTCCTACGAGCAGTACTTC	few	17	TRBV3-1	TRBJ2-7	-
CASSLAGAARDYGYTF	TGTGCCAGCAGTTTAGCGGGAGCGGCCCGGGACTATGGCTACACCTTC	few	16	TRBV12-3/TRBV12-4	TRBJ1-2	-
CASRGNRGTLHF	TGTGCCAGCAGAGGGAACAGGGGCACCCTCCACTTT	once	12	TRBV12-3/TRBV12-4	TRBJ1-6	TRBD1
CSASLAGGWTGELFF	TGCAGTGCTAGCCTAGCGGGGGGATGGACCGGGGAGCTGTTTTTT	-	15	TRBV20-1	TRBJ2-2	TRBD2
CASSLTGEREQYF	TGTGCCAGCAGCTTGACAGGGGAGCGGGAGCAGTACTTC	few	13	TRBV5-4	TRBJ2-7	TRBD1
CASSSDLGGATTYEQYF	TGTGCCAGCAGCTCCGATTTGGGGGGTGCTACCACCTACGAGCAGTACTTC	few	17	TRBV27	TRBJ2-7	-
CAAEGAGGGEKLFF	TGTGCAGCGGAGGGCGCAGGCGGTGGGGAAAAACTGTTTTTT	-	14	TRBV2	TRBJ1-4	-
CASSQEDRVPGGYTF	TGCGCCAGCAGCCAAGAGGACAGGGTACCAGGAGGCTACACCTTC	few	15	TRBV4-1	TRBJ1-2	TRBD1
CASSTLGQGATGELFF	TGCGCCAGCAGCACTCTCGGACAGGGGGCAACCGGGGAGCTGTTTTTT	-	16	TRBV5-1	TRBJ2-2	TRBD1
CASSFVSQGDSPLHF	TGTGCCAGCAGTTTTGTGTCGCAGGGTGATTCACCCCTCCACTTT	few	15	TRBV27	TRBJ1-6	-
CASSLGQGLGSEAFF	TGCGCCAGCAGCTTGGGACAGGGGTTGGGGTCTGAAGCTTTCTTT	once	15	TRBV5-1	TRBJ1-1	TRBD1
CSAQVGAVGTDTQYF	TGCAGTGCTCAGGTTGGCGCTGTTGGCACAGATACGCAGTATTTT	few	15	TRBV20-1	TRBJ2-3	-
CASSSKTGLHEQYF	TGTGCCAGCAGCTCGAAGACAGGTCTCCACGAGCAGTACTTC	once	14	TRBV11-2	TRBJ2-7	-
CSASPSVSGTLHIQETQYF	TGCAGTGCTAGCCCTTCTGTTTCCGGGACCCTTCACATACAAGAGACCCAGTACTTC	few	19	TRBV20-1	TRBJ2-5	-
CASSFFGYEQYF	TGTGCCAGCAGTTTTTTTGGCTACGAGCAGTACTTC	few	12	TRBV12-3/TRBV12-4	TRBJ2-7	-
CASSLLTNRGELFF	TGTGCCAGCAGTTTATTGACGAACCGGGGGGAGCTGTTTTTT	once	14	TRBV27	TRBJ2-2	-
CASSQDGAGMDYEQYF	TGTGCCAGCAGCCAAGATGGGGCGGGGATGGATTACGAGCAGTACTTC	-	16	TRBV4-2	TRBJ2-7	-
CTSSYSLVRGYEEKLFF	TGTACCAGCAGTTACTCCCTCGTACGGGGGTATGAGGAAAAACTGTTTTTT	-	17	TRBV6-6	TRBJ1-4	-
CASSSPLRGRISEQFF	TGTGCCAGCAGCTCCCCCCTCAGGGGGCGGATAAGTGAGCAGTTCTTC	few	16	TRBV27	TRBJ2-1	TRBD1
CASSFSGDLAKNIQYF	TGTGCCAGCAGTTTCTCGGGAGACCTAGCCAAAAACATTCAGTACTTC	-	16	TRBV28	TRBJ2-4	-
CSARDRGEGSNQPQHF	TGCAGTGCTAGAGATCGGGGTGAAGGGAGCAATCAGCCCCAGCATTTT	-	16	TRBV20-1	TRBJ1-5	-
CASSVAIWDGPYEQYF	TGTGCCAGCAGCGTAGCGATCTGGGACGGACCCTACGAGCAGTACTTC	-	16	TRBV9	TRBJ2-7	-
CASSPGQGATNEKLFF	TGTGCCAGCTCACCGGGACAGGGGGCGACTAATGAAAAACTGTTTTTT	many	16	TRBV12-3/TRBV12-4	TRBJ1-4	TRBD1
CASSLGVLPYEQYF	TGTGCCAGCAGCTTAGGGGTGCTCCCCTACGAGCAGTACTTC	-	14	TRBV11-2	TRBJ2-7	-
CSARHRQGIDSGDAQYF	TGCAGTGCTAGACACAGACAGGGGATTGACTCGGGGGATGCGCAGTATTTT	-	17	TRBV20-1	TRBJ2-3	TRBD1
CASSFASGPYEQYF	TGTGCCAGCAGCTTTGCTAGCGGACCCTACGAGCAGTACTTC	few	14	TRBV11-3	TRBJ2-7	TRBD2